Listed here is a single TCR beta chain. TCRdb's table, derived via immunoSEQ multiplex PCR, lists solely in-frame clones and lacks some. The sample lists fewer than 60,000 clones; approximately 91% were seen once. This CDR3 comprises 13 residues. CDR1 LNHNV and CDR2 YYDKDF come from the germline V gene (reference sequence). Trimming shortened V by 5 bases and J by 8 bases, and 13 bases separated the two germline ends. These data originate in a study of T cell changes during pregnancy in multiple sclerosis. This receptor was identified in a female donor with multiple sclerosis, enrolled in a pregnancy study. The sample was CD8+ T cells from peripheral blood mononuclear cells, taken after pregnancy. The J gene is TRBJ2-1, the V gene TRBV15, with D unresolved. The CDR3 sequence: CATSATDFDEQFF. CDR3 DNA sequence: TGTGCCACCAGCGCCACAGATTTTGATGAGCAGTTCTTC. The complete variable domain, with remaining parts taken from reference TRBV15 and TRBJ2-1, reads DAMVIQNPRYQVTQFGKPVTLSCSQTLNHNVMYWYQQKSSQAPKLLFHYYDKDFNNEADTPDNFQSRRPNTSFCFLDIRSPGLGDTAMYLCATSATDFDEQFFGPGTRLTVL.